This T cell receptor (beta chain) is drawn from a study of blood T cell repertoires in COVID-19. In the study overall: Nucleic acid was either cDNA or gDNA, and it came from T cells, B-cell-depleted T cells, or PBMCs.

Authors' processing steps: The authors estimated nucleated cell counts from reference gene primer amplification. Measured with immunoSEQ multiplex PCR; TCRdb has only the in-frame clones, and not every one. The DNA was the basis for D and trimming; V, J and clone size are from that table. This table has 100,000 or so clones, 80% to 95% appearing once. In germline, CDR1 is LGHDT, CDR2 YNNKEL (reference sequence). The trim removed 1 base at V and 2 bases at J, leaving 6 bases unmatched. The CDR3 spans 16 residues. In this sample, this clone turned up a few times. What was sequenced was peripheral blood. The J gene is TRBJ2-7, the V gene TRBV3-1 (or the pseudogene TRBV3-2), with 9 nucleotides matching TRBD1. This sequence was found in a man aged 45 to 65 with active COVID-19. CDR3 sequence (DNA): TGTGCCAGCAGCCAAGGCCCGAACAGGGGGCCCTACGAGCAGTACTTC. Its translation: CASSQGPNRGPYEQYF.